This TCR beta chain was captured in a study of neurological immune-mediated disorders. The study's findings and limits: Across subjects, no CDR3 amino acid sequence appeared in expanded clones of more than one subject, a finding that suggested private repertoires in all groups. Levels of TCR clonal expansion peaked in HTLV-1-associated myelopathy and reached their lowest in multiple sclerosis, under those of healthy controls.

Unsorted libraries were prepared from 2 million PBMCs held at -80 C. This clonotype has at least ten counts. Its antigen is still unknown. V was pared by 6 bases and J by 1 base, with 6 bases between. From germline, CDR1 is WSHSY and CDR2 SAAADI. The CDR3 is made up of 12 amino acids. Each CDR3 protein gets one entry after TCRdb re-called the 5' RACE reads with MiXCR. The data hold tens of thousands of distinct CDR3 sequences, with approximately 14% observed a single time. This receptor was identified in a woman between 50 and 59 years old with HTLV-1-associated myelopathy (HAM/TSP). V is TRBV10-2 and J is TRBJ1-1; D is unclear. Input material: PBMCs. CDR3 sequence reads: CASSEGNTEAFF. The CDR3 DNA follows: TGCGCCAGCAGCGAGGGGAACACTGAAGCTTTCTTT.